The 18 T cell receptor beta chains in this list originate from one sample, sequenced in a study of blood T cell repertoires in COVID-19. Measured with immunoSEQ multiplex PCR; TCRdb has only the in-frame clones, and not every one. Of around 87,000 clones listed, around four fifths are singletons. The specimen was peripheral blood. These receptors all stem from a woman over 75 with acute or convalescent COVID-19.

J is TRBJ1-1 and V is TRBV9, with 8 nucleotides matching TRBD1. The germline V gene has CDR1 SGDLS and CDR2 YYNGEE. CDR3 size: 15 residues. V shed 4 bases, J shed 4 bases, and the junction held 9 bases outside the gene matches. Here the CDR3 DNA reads TGTGCCAGCAGCACCAGGACAGGGAGGGGCACTGAAGCTTTCTTT. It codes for CASSTRTGRGTEAFF. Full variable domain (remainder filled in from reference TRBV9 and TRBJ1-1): DSGVTQTPKHLITATGQRVTLRCSPRSGDLSVYWYQQSLDQGLQFLIQYYNGEERAKGNILERFSAQQFPDLHSELNLSSLELGDSALYFCASSTRTGRGTEAFFGQGTRLTVV.

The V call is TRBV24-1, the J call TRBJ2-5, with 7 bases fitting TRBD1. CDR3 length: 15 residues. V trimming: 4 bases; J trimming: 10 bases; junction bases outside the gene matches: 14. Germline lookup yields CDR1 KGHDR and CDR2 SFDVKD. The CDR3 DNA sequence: TGTGCCACCAGTGAAGAACAGGGGCACTTGTCGGACCAGTACTTC. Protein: CATSEEQGHLSDQYF.

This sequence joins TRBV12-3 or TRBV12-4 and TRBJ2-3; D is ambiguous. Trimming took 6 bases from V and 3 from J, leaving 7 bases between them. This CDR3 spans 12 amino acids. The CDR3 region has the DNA TGTGCCAGCAGCAGAGGAACAGATACGCAGTATTTT. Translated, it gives CASSRGTDTQYF.

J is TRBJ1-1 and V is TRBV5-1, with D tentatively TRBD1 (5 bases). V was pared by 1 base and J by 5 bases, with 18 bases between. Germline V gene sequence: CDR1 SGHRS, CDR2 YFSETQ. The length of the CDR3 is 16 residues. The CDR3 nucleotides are TGCGCCAGCAGCTTGTGGGGAGGGGAGGCGACAACTGAAGCTTTCTTT. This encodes CASSLWGGEATTEAFF.

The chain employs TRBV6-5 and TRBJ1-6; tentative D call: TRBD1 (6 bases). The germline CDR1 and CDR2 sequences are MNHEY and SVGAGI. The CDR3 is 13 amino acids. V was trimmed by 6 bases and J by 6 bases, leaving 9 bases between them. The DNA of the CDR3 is TGTGCCAGCAGAGCAGGGGTTAATTCACCCCTCCACTTT. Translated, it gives CASRAGVNSPLHF.

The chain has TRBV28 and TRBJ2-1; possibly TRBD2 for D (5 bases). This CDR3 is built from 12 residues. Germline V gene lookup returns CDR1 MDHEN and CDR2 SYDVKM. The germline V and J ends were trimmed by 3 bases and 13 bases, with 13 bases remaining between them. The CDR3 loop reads CASSFGGRRQFF. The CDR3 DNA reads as TGTGCCAGCAGTTTTGGAGGACGCCGACAGTTCTTC.

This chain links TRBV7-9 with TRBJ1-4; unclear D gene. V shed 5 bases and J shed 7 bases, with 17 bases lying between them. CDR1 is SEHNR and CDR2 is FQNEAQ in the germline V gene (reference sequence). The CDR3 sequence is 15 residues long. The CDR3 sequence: CASSPRGGMGEKLFF. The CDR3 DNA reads TGTGCCAGCAGCCCCCGGGGAGGGATGGGTGAAAAACTGTTTTTT.

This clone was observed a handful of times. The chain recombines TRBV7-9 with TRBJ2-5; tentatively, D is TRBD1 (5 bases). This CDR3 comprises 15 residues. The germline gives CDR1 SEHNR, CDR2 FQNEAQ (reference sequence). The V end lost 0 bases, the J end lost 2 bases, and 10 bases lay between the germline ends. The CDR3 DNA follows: TGTGCCAGCAGCTTAGCCAGGGCAAGACAAGAGACCCAGTACTTC. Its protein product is CASSLARARQETQYF.

CDR3 DNA sequence: TGTGCCAGCAGCCAAGGGGGACAGTTCAATTCACCCCTCCACTTT. It codes for CASSQGGQFNSPLHF. This chain joins TRBV3-1 (or the pseudogene TRBV3-2) and TRBJ1-6; the match to TRBD1 covers 7 bases. The CDR3 is 15 residues long. Germline V gene data show CDR1 as LGHDT and CDR2 as YNNKEL (reference sequence). After removal of 1 base from V and 7 bases from J, the junction contained 4 bases not matched to a gene.

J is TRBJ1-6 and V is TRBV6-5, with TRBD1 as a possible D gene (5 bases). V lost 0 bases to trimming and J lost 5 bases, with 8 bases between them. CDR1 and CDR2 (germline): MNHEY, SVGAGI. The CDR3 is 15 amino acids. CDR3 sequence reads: CASSYSSRDNSPLHF. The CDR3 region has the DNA TGTGCCAGCAGTTACTCGAGCAGGGATAATTCACCCCTCCACTTT.

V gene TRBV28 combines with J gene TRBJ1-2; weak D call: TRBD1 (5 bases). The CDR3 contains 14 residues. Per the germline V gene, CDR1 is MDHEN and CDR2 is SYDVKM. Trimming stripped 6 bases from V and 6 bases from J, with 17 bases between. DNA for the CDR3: TGTGCCAGCAGCGAACAGGTACGGCTGAATGGCTACACCTTC. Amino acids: CASSEQVRLNGYTF.

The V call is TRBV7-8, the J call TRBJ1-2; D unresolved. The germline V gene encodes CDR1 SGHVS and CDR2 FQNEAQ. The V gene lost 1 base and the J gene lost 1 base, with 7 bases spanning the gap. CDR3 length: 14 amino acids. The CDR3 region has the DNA TGTGCCAGCAGCTTAGTTAACAGTAACTATGGCTACACCTTC. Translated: CASSLVNSNYGYTF.

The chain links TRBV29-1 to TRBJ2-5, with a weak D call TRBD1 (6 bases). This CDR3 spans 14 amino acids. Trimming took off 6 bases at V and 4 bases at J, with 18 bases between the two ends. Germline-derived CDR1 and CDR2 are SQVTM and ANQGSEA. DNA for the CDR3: TGCAGCGTAAAAAGGGACAAATCCTCAGAGACCCAGTACTTC. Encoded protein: CSVKRDKSSETQYF.

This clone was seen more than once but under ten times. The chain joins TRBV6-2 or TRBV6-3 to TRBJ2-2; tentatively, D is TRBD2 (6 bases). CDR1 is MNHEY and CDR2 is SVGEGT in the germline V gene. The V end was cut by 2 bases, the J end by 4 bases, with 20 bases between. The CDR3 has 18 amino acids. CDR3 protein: CASSYILGSGTGTGELFF. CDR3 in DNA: TGTGCCAGCAGTTACATTCTCGGTAGCGGAACGGGCACCGGGGAGCTGTTTTTT.

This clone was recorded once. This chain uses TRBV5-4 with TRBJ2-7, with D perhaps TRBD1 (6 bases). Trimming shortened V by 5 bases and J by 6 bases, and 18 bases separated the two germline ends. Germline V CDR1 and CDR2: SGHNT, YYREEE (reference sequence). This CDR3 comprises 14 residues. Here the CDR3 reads CASSRAGTRLEQYF. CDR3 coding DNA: TGTGCCAGCAGTCGAGCCGGGACAAGACTCGAGCAGTACTTC.

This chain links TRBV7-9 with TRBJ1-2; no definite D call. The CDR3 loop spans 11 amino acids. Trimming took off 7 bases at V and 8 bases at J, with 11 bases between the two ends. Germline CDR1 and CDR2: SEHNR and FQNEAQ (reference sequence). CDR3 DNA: TGTGCCAGCAACCCCCAGGAAGGCTACACCTTC. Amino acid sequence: CASNPQEGYTF.

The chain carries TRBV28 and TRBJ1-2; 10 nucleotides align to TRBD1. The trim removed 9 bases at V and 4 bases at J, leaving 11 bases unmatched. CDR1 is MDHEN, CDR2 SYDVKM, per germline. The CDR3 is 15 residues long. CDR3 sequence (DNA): TGTGCCAGTATTCCGGGACAGGGGATTTCCTATGGCTACACCTTC. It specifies CASIPGQGISYGYTF.

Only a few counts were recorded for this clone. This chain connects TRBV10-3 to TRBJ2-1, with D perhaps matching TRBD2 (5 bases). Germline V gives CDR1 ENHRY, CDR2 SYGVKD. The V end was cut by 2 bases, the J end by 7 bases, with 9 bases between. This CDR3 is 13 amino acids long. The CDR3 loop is CAISETTGNEQFF. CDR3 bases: TGTGCCATCAGTGAGACGACGGGAAATGAGCAGTTCTTC.